This T cell receptor beta chain was captured by sequencing in a study of blood T cell repertoires in COVID-19. CDR1 is ENHRY and CDR2 is SYGVKD in the germline V gene. The CDR3 sequence is 15 residues long. The V end lost 3 bases, the J end lost 2 bases, and 11 bases lay between the germline ends. TCRdb's table, derived via immunoSEQ multiplex PCR, lists solely in-frame clones and lacks some. This repertoire shows about 160,000 clones, 85% to 90% found once; its top ten account for under 0.65%. The chain combines TRBV10-3 with TRBJ1-5; D ambiguous. Sequencing was performed on peripheral blood. The TCR originated in a man in his sixties with COVID-19, enrolled during active disease. In DNA, the CDR3 is TGTGCCATCAGTGATCCGGGAGCCGGCAATCAGCCCCAGCATTTT. Translation gives CAISDPGAGNQPQHF.